Listed below are T cell receptor beta chains from one sample, sequenced in a study of blood T cell repertoires in COVID-19. Sequenced by immunoSEQ multiplex PCR; TCRdb stores in-frame clones only, minus some. The top ten hold around 12% of the sample, which has around 65,000 clones, around four fifths seen once. Material for sequencing was peripheral blood. Receptors originate from a human donor in a cohort sampled during active COVID-19. The CDR3 runs from the conserved cysteine through the conserved F or W. The D gene is left open where the match is weak. Clone size is not always given. Where it is, it says once, few, many or a class for expanded clones.

v_call	j_call	clone_size	d_call	cdr3_nt	cdr3_aa
TRBV6-5	TRBJ1-1	-	TRBD1	TGTGCCAGCAGAGATAGCGGACAGGGGGGGACTGAAGCTTTCTTT	CASRDSGQGGTEAFF
TRBV20-1	TRBJ2-3	-	-	TGCAGTGCTAGTGTAACTAGTCGTACGCAGTATTTT	CSASVTSRTQYF
TRBV6-2/TRBV6-3	TRBJ2-2	-	TRBD2	TGTGCCAGCAGTTCGGGGGGGAACACCGGGGAGCTGTTTTTT	CASSSGGNTGELFF
TRBV11-3	TRBJ2-6	-	TRBD1	TGTGCCAGCAGCTCCAGGACAGGTTCTGGGGCCAACGTCCTGACTTTC	CASSSRTGSGANVLTF
TRBV2	TRBJ1-3	-	-	TGTGCCAGCAGGGCCCTCGGGGCTGGAAACACCATATATTTT	CASRALGAGNTIYF
TRBV28	TRBJ1-2	-	-	TGTGCCAGCCATCCTCTGACAGCTAACTATGGCTACACCTTC	CASHPLTANYGYTF
TRBV9	TRBJ2-5	-	TRBD2	TGTGCCAGCAGCGCAGGACTAGCCCCAGAGACCCAGTACTTC	CASSAGLAPETQYF
TRBV5-1	TRBJ1-4	-	-	TGCGCCAGCAGCTTTAATGGACAGAGTAATGAAAAACTGTTTTTT	CASSFNGQSNEKLFF
TRBV4-1	TRBJ1-1	once	-	TGCGCCAGCAGCCAAGATAAGGGGATGAACACTGAAGCTTTCTTT	CASSQDKGMNTEAFF
TRBV5-4	TRBJ2-3	-	TRBD2	TGTGCCAGCAGATATAGCGGGGGCACAGATACGCAGTATTTT	CASRYSGGTDTQYF
TRBV20-1	TRBJ2-3	-	-	TGCAGTGCTAGAGGTGGCGATACGCAGTATTTT	CSARGGDTQYF
TRBV7-6	TRBJ1-3	-	TRBD1	TGTGCCAGCAGCCCGTCCGGGACAGGGGGAAACACCATATATTTT	CASSPSGTGGNTIYF
TRBV6-1	TRBJ1-5	once	TRBD1	TGTGCCAGCAGTGAAAGACAGGGGATTCAGCCCCAGCATTTT	CASSERQGIQPQHF
TRBV6-5	TRBJ1-2	-	-	TGTGCCAGCAGGGGGGGGAGAAGCATCTACTATGGCTACACCTTC	CASRGGRSIYYGYTF
TRBV7-9	TRBJ2-2	-	-	TGTGCCAGCAGGGCCACAAGTAAGAACACCGGGGAGCTGTTTTTT	CASRATSKNTGELFF
TRBV5-6	TRBJ1-2	-	-	TGTGCCAGCAGCTTGGTTTTCAGTGTAAATGGCTACACCTTC	CASSLVFSVNGYTF
TRBV6-5	TRBJ2-1	-	TRBD1	TGTGCCAGCAGAGGACAGGGGGCATACAATGAGCAGTTCTTC	CASRGQGAYNEQFF
TRBV10-2	TRBJ1-6	-	-	TGCGCCAGCAGTGATAATTCGGGGGGCTCTGGTTCACCCCTCCACTTT	CASSDNSGGSGSPLHF
TRBV2	TRBJ2-2	-	-	TGTGCCAGCAGTACTACTAGCCAACCCACCGGGGAGCTGTTTTTT	CASSTTSQPTGELFF
TRBV5-5	TRBJ1-4	-	-	TGTGCCAGCAGCTTGGCGGGGGTTAACGAAAAACTGTTTTTT	CASSLAGVNEKLFF
TRBV28	TRBJ2-5	-	-	TGTGCCAGCAGTACCAGGAGGGGCAGGTTGGAGACCCAGTACTTC	CASSTRRGRLETQYF
TRBV2	TRBJ2-1	medium-sized	-	TGTGCCAGCAGTTCCTCGGGAGATGAGCAGTTCTTC	CASSSSGDEQFF
TRBV18	TRBJ1-5	-	-	TGTGCCAGCTCGGAGGACGGTCGGAGCAATCAGCCCCAGCATTTT	CASSEDGRSNQPQHF
TRBV5-1	TRBJ2-1	-	TRBD1	TGCGCCAGCAGCTTTCGGGACAGGAGGGACAATGAGCAGTTCTTC	CASSFRDRRDNEQFF
TRBV5-5	TRBJ2-3	-	-	TGTGCCAGCAGCTTGTTTAGGGAGAGGGATACGCAGTATTTT	CASSLFRERDTQYF
TRBV29-1	TRBJ2-5	-	-	TGCAGCGTTGAAGAGGGGCAGGGTTCCCGGACCCAGTACTTC	CSVEEGQGSRTQYF
TRBV27	TRBJ1-2	-	-	TGTGCCAGCAGCCCAGCTGGGGCCCGAGGATTTGACTATGGCTACACCTTC	CASSPAGARGFDYGYTF
TRBV6-4	TRBJ2-3	-	TRBD2	TGTGCCAGCAGTGACTCGACTAGCGGGGGGGCAGATACGCAGTATTTT	CASSDSTSGGADTQYF
TRBV7-7	TRBJ1-3	-	TRBD1	TGTGCCAGCAGCTTGGGGACAGGCCCAGGAAACACCATATATTTT	CASSLGTGPGNTIYF
TRBV5-1	TRBJ2-5	-	TRBD2	TGCGCCAGCAGCTTGGCCTCCAGCGGGGGGGGCCAAGAGACCCAGTACTTC	CASSLASSGGGQETQYF
TRBV6-2/TRBV6-3	TRBJ1-1	-	TRBD1	TGTGCCAGCAGTTTATCCAGGGGGCGCGCCACTGAAGCTTTCTTT	CASSLSRGRATEAFF
TRBV7-9	TRBJ1-1	-	-	TGTGCCAGCAGCCTAGAGGGGTTAGGGGCCACTGAAGCTTTCTTT	CASSLEGLGATEAFF
TRBV2	TRBJ2-5	-	TRBD1	TGTGCCAGCCGACAGGGTTATCGAGAGACCCAGTACTTC	CASRQGYRETQYF
TRBV9	TRBJ2-3	-	TRBD1	TGTGCCAGCAGCGAACGACAGGGGATCGCTAGCACAGATACGCAGTATTTT	CASSERQGIASTDTQYF
TRBV11-2	TRBJ2-3	-	TRBD2	TGTGCCAGCAGCTCAAGACTAGCGGGGGGGCAAGATACGCAGTATTTT	CASSSRLAGGQDTQYF
TRBV15	TRBJ2-5	-	-	TGTGCCACCACCTCAGGGATTGGAGAGACCCAGTACTTC	CATTSGIGETQYF
TRBV27	TRBJ2-2	-	-	TGTGCCACCCTCTCCCGGACTGCTGAGCTGTTTTTT	CATLSRTAELFF
TRBV27	TRBJ1-2	-	-	TGTGCCAGCAGTTTAAGCCTGAACTATGGCTACACCTTC	CASSLSLNYGYTF
TRBV13	TRBJ2-1	-	TRBD2	TGTGCCAGCAGCCCCTGGACTAGCGGGGGGGAGTGGTTCTTC	CASSPWTSGGEWFF
TRBV11-2	TRBJ2-1	-	TRBD1	TGTGCCAGCAGCCGCCCCGGGACAGGGCACTCTGAGCAGTTCTTC	CASSRPGTGHSEQFF
TRBV3-1/TRBV3-2	TRBJ2-7	-	TRBD2	TGTGCCAGCAGCCGGACTAGCGGGGCCTACGAGCAGTACTTC	CASSRTSGAYEQYF
TRBV6-5	TRBJ1-6	-	-	TGTGCCAGCAGTTACTCGGCATGGGGGAGGAATTCACCCCTCCACTTT	CASSYSAWGRNSPLHF
TRBV4-2	TRBJ1-5	few	-	TGTGCCAGCAGGGGCAGCAATCAGCCCCAGCATTTT	CASRGSNQPQHF
TRBV7-2	TRBJ2-2	-	-	TGTGCCAGCAGCTTAGAAGGGGGAAGGAACACCGGGGAGCTGTTTTTT	CASSLEGGRNTGELFF
TRBV7-2	TRBJ1-5	-	-	TGTGCCAGCAGCCGCGAAACTTATAATCAGCCCCAGCATTTT	CASSRETYNQPQHF
TRBV13	TRBJ1-1	-	-	TGTGCCAGCAGCTTAGGGAGGTACTTTGAAGCTTTCTTT	CASSLGRYFEAFF
TRBV6-2/TRBV6-3	TRBJ2-2	-	-	TGTGCCAGCAGTAGGGGGAGCGGGGAGCTGTTTTTT	CASSRGSGELFF
TRBV21-1	TRBJ2-5	-	-	TGTGCCAGCACTAAAGAAGTAAAGACCCAGTACTTC	CASTKEVKTQYF